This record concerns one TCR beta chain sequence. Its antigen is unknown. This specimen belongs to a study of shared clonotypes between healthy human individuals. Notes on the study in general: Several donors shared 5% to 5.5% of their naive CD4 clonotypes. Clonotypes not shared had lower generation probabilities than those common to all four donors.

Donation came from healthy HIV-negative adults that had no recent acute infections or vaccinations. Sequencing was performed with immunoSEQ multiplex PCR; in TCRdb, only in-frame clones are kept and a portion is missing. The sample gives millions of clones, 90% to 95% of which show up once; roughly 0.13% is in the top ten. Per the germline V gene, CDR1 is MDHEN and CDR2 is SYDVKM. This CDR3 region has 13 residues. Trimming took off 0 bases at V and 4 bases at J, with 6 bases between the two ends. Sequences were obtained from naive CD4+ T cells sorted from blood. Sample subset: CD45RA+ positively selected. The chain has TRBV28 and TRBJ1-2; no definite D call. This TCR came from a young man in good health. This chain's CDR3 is CASSLWAFYGYTF. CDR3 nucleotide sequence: TGTGCCAGCAGTTTATGGGCCTTCTATGGCTACACCTTC.